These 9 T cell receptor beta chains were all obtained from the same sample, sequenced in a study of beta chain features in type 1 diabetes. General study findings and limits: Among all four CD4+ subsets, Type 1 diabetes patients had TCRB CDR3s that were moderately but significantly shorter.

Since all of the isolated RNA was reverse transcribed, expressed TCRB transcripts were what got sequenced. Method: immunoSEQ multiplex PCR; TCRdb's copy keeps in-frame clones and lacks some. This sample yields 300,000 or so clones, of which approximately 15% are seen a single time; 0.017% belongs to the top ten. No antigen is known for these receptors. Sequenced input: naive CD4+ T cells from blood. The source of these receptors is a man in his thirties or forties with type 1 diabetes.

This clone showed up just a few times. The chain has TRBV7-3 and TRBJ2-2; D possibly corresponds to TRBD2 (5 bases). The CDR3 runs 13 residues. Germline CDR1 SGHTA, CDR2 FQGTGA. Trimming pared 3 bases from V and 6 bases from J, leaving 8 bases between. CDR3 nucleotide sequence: TGTGCCAGCAGCTTCACTAGAGCCGGGGAGCTGTTTTTT. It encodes CASSFTRAGELFF.

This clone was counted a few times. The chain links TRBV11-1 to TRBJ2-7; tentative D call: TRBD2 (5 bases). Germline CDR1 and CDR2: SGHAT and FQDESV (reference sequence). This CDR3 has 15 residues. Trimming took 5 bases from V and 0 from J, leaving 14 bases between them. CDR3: CASSLDGLTSYEQYF. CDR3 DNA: TGTGCCAGCAGCCTGGACGGACTTACCTCCTACGAGCAGTACTTC. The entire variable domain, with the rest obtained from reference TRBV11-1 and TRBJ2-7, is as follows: EAEVAQSPRYKITEKSQAVAFWCDPISGHATLYWYRQILGQGPELLVQFQDESVVDDSQLPKDRFSAERLKGVDSTLKIQPAELGDSAMYLCASSLDGLTSYEQYFGPGTRLTVT.

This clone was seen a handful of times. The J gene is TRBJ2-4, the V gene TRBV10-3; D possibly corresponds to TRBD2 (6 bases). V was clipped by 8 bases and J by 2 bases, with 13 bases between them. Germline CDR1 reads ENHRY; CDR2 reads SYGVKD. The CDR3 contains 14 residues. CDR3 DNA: TGTGCCATCGGCCTCGGGGGATCCAAAAACATTCAGTACTTC. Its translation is CAIGLGGSKNIQYF.

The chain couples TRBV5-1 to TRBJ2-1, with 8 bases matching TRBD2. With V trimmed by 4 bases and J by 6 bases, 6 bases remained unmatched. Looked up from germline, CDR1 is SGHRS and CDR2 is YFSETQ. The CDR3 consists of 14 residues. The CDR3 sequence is CASSLIAGSNEQFF. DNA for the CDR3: TGCGCCAGCAGCCTTATAGCGGGATCCAATGAGCAGTTCTTC.

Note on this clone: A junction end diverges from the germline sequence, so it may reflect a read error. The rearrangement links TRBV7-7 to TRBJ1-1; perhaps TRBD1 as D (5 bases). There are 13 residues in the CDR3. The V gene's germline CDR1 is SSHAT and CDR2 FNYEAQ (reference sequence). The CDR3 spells CASSLSQGAEAFF. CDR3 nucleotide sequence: TGTGCTAGCAGCTTAAGTCAAGGGGCTGAGGCTTTCTTT.

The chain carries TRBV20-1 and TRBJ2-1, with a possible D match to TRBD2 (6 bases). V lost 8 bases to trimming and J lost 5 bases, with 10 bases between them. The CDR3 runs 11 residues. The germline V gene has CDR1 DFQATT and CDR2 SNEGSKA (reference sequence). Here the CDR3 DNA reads TGCAGTAAGGGACTCGACAATGAGCAGTTCTTC. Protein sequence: CSKGLDNEQFF.

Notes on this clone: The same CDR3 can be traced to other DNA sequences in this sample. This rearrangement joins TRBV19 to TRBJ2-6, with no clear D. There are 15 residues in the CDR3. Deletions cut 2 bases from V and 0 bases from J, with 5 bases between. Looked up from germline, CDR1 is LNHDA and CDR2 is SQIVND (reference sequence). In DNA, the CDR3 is TGTGCCAGTAGTATACTGAGCTCTGGGGCCAACGTCCTGACTTTC. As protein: CASSILSSGANVLTF.

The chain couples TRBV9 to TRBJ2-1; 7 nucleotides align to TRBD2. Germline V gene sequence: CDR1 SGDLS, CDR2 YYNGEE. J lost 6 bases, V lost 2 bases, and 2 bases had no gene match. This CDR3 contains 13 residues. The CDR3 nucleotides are TGTGCCAGCAGCGTGGGGACTACCAATGAGCAGTTCTTC. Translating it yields CASSVGTTNEQFF.

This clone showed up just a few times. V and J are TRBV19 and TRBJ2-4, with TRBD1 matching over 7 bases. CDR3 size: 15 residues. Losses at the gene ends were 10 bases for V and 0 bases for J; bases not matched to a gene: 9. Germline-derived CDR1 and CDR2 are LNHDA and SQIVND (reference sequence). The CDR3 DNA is TGTGCCACAGGGGGAGACACTTTAGCCAAAAACATTCAGTACTTC. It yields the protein CATGGDTLAKNIQYF.